Each of the 23 T cell receptor beta chains below was sequenced from the same sample in a study of cytotoxic CD8 clonotypes in ibrutinib-treated CLL. Assay: immunoSEQ multiplex PCR; the TCRdb copy retains only in-frame clones and omits some. The repertoire holds approximately 150,000 clones, about four fifths seen once, with about 5% in the top ten. The input for sequencing was PBMCs, taken after 24 months of ibrutinib treatment. The receptors were gathered from a human donor with chronic lymphocytic leukemia.

This chain uses TRBV30 with TRBJ1-5, with D maybe TRBD1 (5 bases). CDR1 GTSNPN and CDR2 SVGIG come from the germline V gene (reference sequence). Trimming stripped 2 bases from V and 4 bases from J, with 18 bases between. The CDR3 has 16 residues. The CDR3 here is CAWSWGRDGRNQPQHF. The CDR3 bases are TGTGCCTGGAGTTGGGGGAGGGACGGTCGGAATCAGCCCCAGCATTTT.

The chain links TRBV4-1 to TRBJ2-7, with a possible D match to TRBD2 (6 bases). In germline, CDR1 is MGHRA, CDR2 YSYEKL. The CDR3 runs 16 residues. Trimming took off 1 base at V and 7 bases at J, with 20 bases between the two ends. The CDR3 DNA reads as TGCGCCAGCAGCCAAGGCTGGGACTCCTCCTACGATGAGCAGTACTTC. Translation gives CASSQGWDSSYDEQYF.

The CDR3 spells CASSVLATKNIQYF. CDR3 nucleotides: TGTGCCAGCAGTGTTTTGGCTACCAAAAACATTCAGTACTTC. The rearrangement uses TRBV2 and TRBJ2-4, with no clear D. The germline V gene has CDR1 SNHLY and CDR2 FYNNEI. This CDR3 comprises 14 residues. Between the trimmed V and J ends, which lost 4 bases and 2 bases, there was a span of 9 bases.

The rearrangement links TRBV6-1 to TRBJ1-2; D is uncertain. CDR3 length equals 13 residues. Germline lookup yields CDR1 MNHNS and CDR2 SASEGT. Trimming pared 7 bases from V and 3 bases from J, leaving 12 bases between. CDR3 bases: TGTGCCAGCACCCTGAGGAGGGACTATGGCTACACCTTC. It specifies CASTLRRDYGYTF.

V usage is TRBV7-3 and J usage is TRBJ2-1; 10 bases align to TRBD2. Trimming cost V 5 bases and J 12 bases; bases outside gene matches: 13. The CDR3 sequence is 15 residues long. The germline V gene encodes CDR1 SGHTA and CDR2 FQGTGA. CDR3 DNA sequence: TGTGCCAGCAGCCGGACTAGCGGACATTCGTCGGGGCAGTTCTTC. Residues: CASSRTSGHSSGQFF.

The chain carries TRBV6-6 and TRBJ1-2; possible D gene TRBD1, 5 bases. This CDR3 has 13 residues. The germline CDR1 and CDR2 sequences are MNHNY and SVGAGI (reference sequence). V lost 2 bases to trimming and J lost 9 bases, with 13 bases between them. CDR3 in amino acids: CASSYDSVGSYTF. The CDR3 DNA sequence: TGTGCCAGCAGTTACGACAGCGTCGGAAGCTACACCTTC.

This rearrangement joins TRBV5-4 to TRBJ1-1, with TRBD1 as a possible D gene (5 bases). V lost 0 bases and J lost 4, with 10 bases in between. In germline, CDR1 is SGHNT, CDR2 YYREEE (reference sequence). This CDR3 contains 14 residues. CDR3 amino acids: CASSLATGGTEAFF. For the CDR3, the DNA is TGTGCCAGCAGCTTGGCAACGGGGGGCACTGAAGCTTTCTTT.

V is TRBV7-2 and J is TRBJ2-1; 11 bases match TRBD2. This CDR3 has 17 amino acids. J was trimmed by 3 bases and V by 3 bases; bases with no gene match: 7. Germline lookup yields CDR1 SGHTA and CDR2 FQGNSA. CDR3 DNA sequence: TGTGCCAGCAGCTTTGCCTCGACTAGCGGGATCTACAATGAGCAGTTCTTC. It codes for CASSFASTSGIYNEQFF.

The V and J genes are TRBV5-6 and TRBJ1-1; 7 bases are shared with TRBD1. Germline CDR1 and CDR2: SGHDT and YYEEEE. The CDR3 covers 15 residues. Trimming took 0 bases from V and 0 from J; bases not matched to a gene: 2. CDR3 region: CASSLVDRLNTEAFF. The CDR3 nucleotides are TGTGCCAGCAGCTTGGTGGACAGGTTGAACACTGAAGCTTTCTTT.

The chain combines TRBV5-1 with TRBJ1-2; TRBD1 might be the D (5 bases). Germline V gene lookup returns CDR1 SGHRS and CDR2 YFSETQ. The CDR3 has 12 residues. V was cut by 0 bases and J by 13 bases, with 13 bases left in between. The CDR3 nucleotides are TGCGCCAGCAGCTTGGAAGGGGAGGGGTTCACCTTC. Amino acids: CASSLEGEGFTF.

J is TRBJ2-5 and V is TRBV5-1; 8 nucleotides match TRBD2. The CDR3 is 14 residues long. Per the germline V gene, CDR1 is SGHRS and CDR2 is YFSETQ. Trimming cost V 3 bases and J 8 bases; bases outside gene matches: 9. CDR3 region: CASSSVAGPRTQYF. DNA for the CDR3: TGCGCCAGCAGCTCCGTAGCGGGGCCTCGCACCCAGTACTTC.

V is TRBV11-2 and J is TRBJ1-2; tentative D call: TRBD1 (6 bases). Trimming took 3 bases from V and 2 from J, leaving 7 bases between them. Germline V lookup: CDR1 SGHAT, CDR2 FQNNGV. This CDR3 region has 13 residues. The CDR3 is CASSLGTNYGYTF. CDR3 sequence (DNA): TGTGCCAGCAGCTTGGGGACAAACTATGGCTACACCTTC. Complete variable domain (other parts from reference TRBV11-2 and TRBJ1-2): EAGVAQSPRYKIIEKRQSVAFWCNPISGHATLYWYQQILGQGPKLLIQFQNNGVVDDSQLPKDRFSAERLKGVDSTLKIQPAKLEDSAVYLCASSLGTNYGYTFGSGTRLTVV.

The CDR3 DNA follows: TGTGCCAGTACAGGCGACATTGAAGCTTTCTTT. Translated, it gives CASTGDIEAFF. The chain employs TRBV19 and TRBJ1-1; D is ambiguous. Per the germline V gene, CDR1 is LNHDA and CDR2 is SQIVND (reference sequence). V was clipped by 7 bases and J by 7 bases, with 10 bases between them. This CDR3 has 11 residues.

The CDR3 reads CASSTTGKYSNQPQHF. The CDR3 nucleotides read TGTGCCAGTAGTACAACAGGGAAATATAGCAATCAGCCCCAGCATTTT. This chain links TRBV19 with TRBJ1-5; perhaps TRBD1 as D (6 bases). Deletions cut 4 bases from V and 0 bases from J, with 13 bases between. This CDR3 contains 16 residues. Germline lookup yields CDR1 LNHDA and CDR2 SQIVND (reference sequence). Looking up the rest from reference TRBV19 and TRBJ1-5 gives the full variable domain: DGGITQSPKYLFRKEGQNVTLSCEQNLNHDAMYWYRQDPGQGLRLIYYSQIVNDFQKGDIAEGYSVSREKKESFPLTVTSAQKNPTAFYLCASSTTGKYSNQPQHFGDGTRLSIL.

The chain is built from TRBV11-2 and TRBJ2-7, with TRBD2 matching 8 bases. CDR1 and CDR2 from the germline V gene are SGHAT and FQNNGV. This CDR3 spans 14 amino acids. V was pared by 11 bases and J by 0 bases, with 9 bases of the junction left unmatched. The DNA of the CDR3 is TGTGCCTCGCGAGGTCTAGCGGGCTCCTACGAGCAGTACTTC. Translation: CASRGLAGSYEQYF. The variable domain in full, with the rest retrieved from reference TRBV11-2 and TRBJ2-7, is EAGVAQSPRYKIIEKRQSVAFWCNPISGHATLYWYQQILGQGPKLLIQFQNNGVVDDSQLPKDRFSAERLKGVDSTLKIQPAKLEDSAVYLCASRGLAGSYEQYFGPGTRLTVT.

The chain employs TRBV19 and TRBJ2-7; TRBD1 matches at 8 bases. Germline CDR1 is LNHDA and CDR2 is SQIVND (reference sequence). V gave up 3 bases and J gave up 7 bases; unmatched junction bases: 8. The CDR3 runs to 14 residues. The CDR3 region has the DNA TGTGCCAGTAGTATCGGACAGGGTAGGTTAGAGCAGTACTTC. This translates into CASSIGQGRLEQYF.

This chain links TRBV13 with TRBJ2-1; 10 bases fit TRBD2. V shed 5 bases, J shed 4 bases, and the junction held 5 bases outside the gene matches. The CDR3 runs to 15 residues. In germline, CDR1 is PRHDT, CDR2 FYEKMQ (reference sequence). The CDR3 region has the DNA TGTGCCAGCAGCCTATGGACTAGCGGATACAATGAGCAGTTCTTC. It translates to CASSLWTSGYNEQFF.

This clone occurred once. The chain couples TRBV5-1 to TRBJ2-1; TRBD1 is a possible D gene (6 bases). Germline CDR1 is SGHRS and CDR2 is YFSETQ. V was shortened by 4 bases and J by 5 bases, with 13 bases between the two germline ends. This CDR3 contains 14 residues. The CDR3 region is CASSTDRSHNEQFF. The CDR3 nucleotides read TGCGCCAGCAGCACTGACAGGAGCCACAATGAGCAGTTCTTC. The full variable domain, rest sourced from reference TRBV5-1 and TRBJ2-1, is KAGVTQTPRYLIKTRGQQVTLSCSPISGHRSVSWYQQTPGQGLQFLFEYFSETQRNKGNFPGRFSGRQFSNSRSEMNVSTLELGDSALYLCASSTDRSHNEQFFGPGTRLTVL.

This clone was seen once. CDR3 bases: TGTGCCAGCAGCCAGAGCGGGAGGCCCCCCTACGAGCAGTACTTC. This encodes CASSQSGRPPYEQYF. The chain employs TRBV7-3 and TRBJ2-7; 9 positions match TRBD2. Germline V gene sequence: CDR1 SGHTA, CDR2 FQGTGA. CDR3 size: 15 residues. V shed 5 bases, J shed 2 bases, and the junction held 7 bases outside the gene matches. Combining the CDR3 with reference TRBV7-3 and TRBJ2-7 gives the whole variable domain GAGVSQTPSNKVTEKGKYVELRCDPISGHTALYWYRQSLGQGPEFLIYFQGTGAADDSGLPNDRFFAVRPEGSVSTLKIQRTERGDSAVYLCASSQSGRPPYEQYFGPGTRLTVT.

The rearrangement uses TRBV30 and TRBJ1-2; no reliable D call. Germline V gene lookup returns CDR1 GTSNPN and CDR2 SVGIG (reference sequence). Trimming removed 5 bases from V and 4 bases from J, with 14 bases in between. This CDR3 region has 13 residues. CDR3 protein: CAWDPQVRYGYTF. CDR3 DNA: TGTGCCTGGGACCCCCAGGTCCGCTATGGCTACACCTTC.

The chain links TRBV30 to TRBJ2-1; the D is unclear. The CDR3 has 11 amino acids. Germline CDR1 and CDR2: GTSNPN and SVGIG (reference sequence). The V end lost 0 bases, the J end lost 15 bases, and 12 bases lay between the germline ends. The CDR3 nucleotides read TGTGCCTGGAGTGTAATTCTAGGGCCGTTCTTC. Its protein is CAWSVILGPFF.

The CDR3 loop is CSALRGQGYTEAFF. The CDR3 region has the DNA TGCAGCGCTCTGAGGGGACAGGGGTACACTGAAGCTTTCTTT. The chain links TRBV29-1 to TRBJ1-1; TRBD1 aligns across 10 bases. The CDR3 contains 14 residues. J was trimmed by 3 bases and V by 7 bases; bases with no gene match: 8. Per the germline V gene, CDR1 is SQVTM and CDR2 is ANQGSEA. The entire variable domain, with the rest obtained from reference TRBV29-1 and TRBJ1-1, is as follows: SAVISQKPSRDICQRGTSLTIQCQVDSQVTMMFWYRQQPGQSLTLIATANQGSEATYESGFVIDKFPISRPNLTFSTLTVSNMSPEDSSIYLCSALRGQGYTEAFFGQGTRLTVV.

The chain links TRBV7-9 to TRBJ2-7; no firm D call. The ends were cut back, 4 bases at V and 6 bases at J, with 10 bases in the middle. The CDR3 sequence is 12 residues long. CDR1 is SEHNR and CDR2 is FQNEAQ in the germline V gene (reference sequence). DNA for the CDR3: TGTGCCAGCAGCTACGCCGGGTTCGAGCAGTACTTC. Amino acids: CASSYAGFEQYF. Supplemented by reference TRBV7-9 and TRBJ2-7, the full variable domain reads DTGVSQNPRHKITKRGQNVTFRCDPISEHNRLYWYRQTLGQGPEFLTYFQNEAQLEKSRLLSDRFSAERPKGSFSTLEIQRTEQGDSAMYLCASSYAGFEQYFGPGTRLTVT.